The clone carrying this TCR beta chain was picked up one time. These data belong to a study of blood T cell repertoires in COVID-19. Method: immunoSEQ multiplex PCR; TCRdb's copy keeps in-frame clones and lacks some. The table shows about 400,000 clones, with around 90% occurring only once. CDR1 is MGHDK and CDR2 is SYGVNS in the germline V gene. After removal of 3 bases from V and 0 bases from J, the junction contained 3 bases not matched to a gene. This CDR3 contains 17 residues. The sample consisted of PBMCs or T cells enriched from blood (not recorded which). This chain joins TRBV25-1 and TRBJ2-2; 11 bases are shared with TRBD1. The sequence derives from a woman aged 40 to 55 with acute COVID-19. Here the CDR3 reads CASSDPGQGANTGELFF. The CDR3 DNA sequence: TGTGCCAGCAGTGACCCGGGACAGGGGGCGAACACCGGGGAGCTGTTTTTT.